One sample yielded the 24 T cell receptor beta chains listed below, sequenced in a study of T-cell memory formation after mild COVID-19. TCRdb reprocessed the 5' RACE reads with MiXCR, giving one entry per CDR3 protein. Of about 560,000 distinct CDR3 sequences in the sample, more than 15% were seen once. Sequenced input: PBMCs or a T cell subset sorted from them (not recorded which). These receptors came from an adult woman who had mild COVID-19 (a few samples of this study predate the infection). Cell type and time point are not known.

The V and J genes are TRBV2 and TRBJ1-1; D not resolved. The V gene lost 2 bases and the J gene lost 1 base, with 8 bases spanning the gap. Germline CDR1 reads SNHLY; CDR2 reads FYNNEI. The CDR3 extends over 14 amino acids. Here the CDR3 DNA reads TGTGCCAGCAGTGAACTCTTTCCGAACACTGAAGCTTTCTTT. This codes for CASSELFPNTEAFF.

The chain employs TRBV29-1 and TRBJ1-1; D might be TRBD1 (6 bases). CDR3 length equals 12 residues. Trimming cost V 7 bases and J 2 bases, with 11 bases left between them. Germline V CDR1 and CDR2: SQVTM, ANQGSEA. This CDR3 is CSALQGNTEAFF. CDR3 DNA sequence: TGCAGCGCTCTACAGGGAAACACTGAAGCTTTCTTT.

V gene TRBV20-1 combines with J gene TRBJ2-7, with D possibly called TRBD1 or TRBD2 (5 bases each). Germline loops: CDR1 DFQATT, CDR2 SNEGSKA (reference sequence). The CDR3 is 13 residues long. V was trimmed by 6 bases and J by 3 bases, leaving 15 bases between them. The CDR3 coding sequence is TGCAGTGCCGAGACGGGGCAGAACTACGAGCAGTACTTC. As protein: CSAETGQNYEQYF.

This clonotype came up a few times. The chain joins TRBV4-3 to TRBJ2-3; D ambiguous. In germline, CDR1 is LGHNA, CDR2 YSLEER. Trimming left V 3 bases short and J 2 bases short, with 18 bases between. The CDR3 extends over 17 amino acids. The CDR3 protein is CASSHLSLDEFTDTQYF. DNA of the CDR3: TGCGCCAGCAGCCATTTGTCACTGGATGAATTCACAGATACGCAGTATTTT.

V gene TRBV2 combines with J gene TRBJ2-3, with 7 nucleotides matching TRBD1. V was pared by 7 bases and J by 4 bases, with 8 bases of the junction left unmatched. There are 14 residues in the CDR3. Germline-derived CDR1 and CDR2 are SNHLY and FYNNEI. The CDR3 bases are TGTGCCAGCAAAATGGGGACAGCGGCAGATACGCAGTATTTT. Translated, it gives CASKMGTAADTQYF.

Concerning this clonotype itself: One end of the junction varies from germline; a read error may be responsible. The CDR3 region is CASSSRGSIDTQYF. CDR3 coding DNA: TGTGCCAGCAGTTCCCGGGGTAGCATAGATACGCAGTATTTT. The rearrangement links TRBV6-2 or TRBV6-3 to TRBJ2-3; a possible D gene is TRBD2 (5 bases). The CDR3 loop spans 14 amino acids. CDR1 is MNHEY and CDR2 is SVGEGT in the germline V gene.

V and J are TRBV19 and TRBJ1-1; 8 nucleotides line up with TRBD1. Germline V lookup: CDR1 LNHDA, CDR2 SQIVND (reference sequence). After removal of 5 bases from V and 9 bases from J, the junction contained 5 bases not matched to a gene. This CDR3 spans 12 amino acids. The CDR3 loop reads CASSDQGAKAFF. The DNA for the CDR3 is TGTGCCAGTAGTGATCAGGGGGCGAAAGCTTTCTTT.

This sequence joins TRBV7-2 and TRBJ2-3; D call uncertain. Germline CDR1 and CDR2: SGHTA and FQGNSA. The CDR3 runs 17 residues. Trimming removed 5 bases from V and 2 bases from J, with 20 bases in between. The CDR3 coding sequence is TGTGCCAGCAGCGAACCAGAGAGGCGGCTATACACAGATACGCAGTATTTT. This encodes CASSEPERRLYTDTQYF.

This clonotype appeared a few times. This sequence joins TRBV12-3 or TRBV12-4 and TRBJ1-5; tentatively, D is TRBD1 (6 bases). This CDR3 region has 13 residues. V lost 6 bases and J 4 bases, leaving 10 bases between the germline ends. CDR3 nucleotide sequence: TGTGCCAGCAGACCGGGACATAATCAGCCCCAGCATTTT. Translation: CASRPGHNQPQHF.

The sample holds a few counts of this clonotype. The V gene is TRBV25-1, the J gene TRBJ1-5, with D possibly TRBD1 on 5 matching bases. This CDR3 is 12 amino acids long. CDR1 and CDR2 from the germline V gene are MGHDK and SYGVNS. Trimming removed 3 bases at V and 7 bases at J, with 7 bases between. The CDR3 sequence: CASSEGEQPQHF. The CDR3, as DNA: TGTGCCAGCAGTGAGGGGGAACAGCCCCAGCATTTT.

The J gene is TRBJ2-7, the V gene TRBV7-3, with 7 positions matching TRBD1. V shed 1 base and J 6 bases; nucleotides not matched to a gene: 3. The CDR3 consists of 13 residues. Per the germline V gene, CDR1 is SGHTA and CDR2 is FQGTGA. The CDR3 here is CASSLRDRAEQYF. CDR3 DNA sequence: TGTGCCAGCAGCTTAAGAGACAGGGCCGAGCAGTACTTC.

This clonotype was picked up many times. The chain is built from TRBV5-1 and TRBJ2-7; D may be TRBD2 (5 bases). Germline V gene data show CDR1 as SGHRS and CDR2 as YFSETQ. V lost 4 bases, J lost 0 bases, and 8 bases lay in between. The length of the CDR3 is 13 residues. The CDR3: CASSVTSSYEQYF. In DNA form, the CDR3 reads TGCGCCAGCAGCGTAACTAGCTCCTACGAGCAGTACTTC.

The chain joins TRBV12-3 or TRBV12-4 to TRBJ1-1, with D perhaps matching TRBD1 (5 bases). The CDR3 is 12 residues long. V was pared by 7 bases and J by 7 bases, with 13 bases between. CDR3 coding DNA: TGTGCCAGCACCTGGGGCCAGAGTGAAGCTTTCTTT. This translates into CASTWGQSEAFF.

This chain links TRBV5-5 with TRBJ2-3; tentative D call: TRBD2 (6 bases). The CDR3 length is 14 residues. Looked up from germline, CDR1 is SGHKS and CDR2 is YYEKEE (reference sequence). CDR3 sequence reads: CATKEGTSTDTQYF. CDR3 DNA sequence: TGTGCTACGAAAGAGGGGACTAGCACAGATACGCAGTATTTT.

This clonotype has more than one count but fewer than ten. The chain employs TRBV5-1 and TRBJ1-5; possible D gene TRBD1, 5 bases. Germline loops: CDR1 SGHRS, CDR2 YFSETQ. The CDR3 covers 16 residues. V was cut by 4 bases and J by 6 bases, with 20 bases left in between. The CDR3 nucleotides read TGCGCCAGCAGCCAGACGGGGCCAGGGAGAGGTCAGCCCCAGCATTTT. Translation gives CASSQTGPGRGQPQHF.

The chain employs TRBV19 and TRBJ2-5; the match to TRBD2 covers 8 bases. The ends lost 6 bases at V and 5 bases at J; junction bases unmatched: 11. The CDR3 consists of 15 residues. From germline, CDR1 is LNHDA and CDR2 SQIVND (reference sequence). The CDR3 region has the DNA TGTGCCAGTAGCCAAACCGGGACTAGAGGGGAGACCCAGTACTTC. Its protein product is CASSQTGTRGETQYF.

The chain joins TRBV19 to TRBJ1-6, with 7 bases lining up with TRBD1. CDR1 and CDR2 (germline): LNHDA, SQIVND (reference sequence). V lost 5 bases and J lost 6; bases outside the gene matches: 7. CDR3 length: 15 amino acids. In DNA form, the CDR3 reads TGTGCCAGTAGTGTTTCGACAGGGCCTAATTCACCCCTCCACTTT. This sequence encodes CASSVSTGPNSPLHF.

The CDR3 is CASSLSRVNIGYTF. As DNA, the CDR3 is TGTGCCAGCAGCTTGTCCCGGGTGAATATTGGCTACACCTTC. The chain joins TRBV7-9 to TRBJ1-2, with D unresolved. Germline V gene lookup returns CDR1 SEHNR and CDR2 FQNEAQ (reference sequence). The V and J ends lost 3 bases and 7 bases respectively, with 15 bases between them. The CDR3 is 14 amino acids. Complete variable domain (other parts from reference TRBV7-9 and TRBJ1-2): DTGVSQNPRHKITKRGQNVTFRCDPISEHNRLYWYRQTLGQGPEFLTYFQNEAQLEKSRLLSDRFSAERPKGSFSTLEIQRTEQGDSAMYLCASSLSRVNIGYTFGSGTRLTVV.

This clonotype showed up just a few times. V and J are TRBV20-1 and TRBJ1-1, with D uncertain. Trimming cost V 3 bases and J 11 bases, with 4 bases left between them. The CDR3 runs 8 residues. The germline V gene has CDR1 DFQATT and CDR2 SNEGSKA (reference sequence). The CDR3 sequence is CSASVAFF. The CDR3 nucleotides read TGCAGTGCTAGTGTCGCTTTCTTT.

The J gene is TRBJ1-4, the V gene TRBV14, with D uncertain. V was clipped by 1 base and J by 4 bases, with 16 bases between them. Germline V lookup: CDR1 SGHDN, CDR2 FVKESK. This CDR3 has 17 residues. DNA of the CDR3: TGTGCCAGCAGCCAAGTCGGCGCGGGAAACGGTAATGAAAAACTGTTTTTT. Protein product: CASSQVGAGNGNEKLFF.

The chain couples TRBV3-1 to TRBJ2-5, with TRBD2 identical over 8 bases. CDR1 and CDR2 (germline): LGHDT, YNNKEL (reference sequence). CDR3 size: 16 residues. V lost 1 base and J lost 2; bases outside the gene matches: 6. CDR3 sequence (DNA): TGTGCCAGCAGCCAAGGGGCCCGGGGGGGACAAGAGACCCAGTACTTC. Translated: CASSQGARGGQETQYF.

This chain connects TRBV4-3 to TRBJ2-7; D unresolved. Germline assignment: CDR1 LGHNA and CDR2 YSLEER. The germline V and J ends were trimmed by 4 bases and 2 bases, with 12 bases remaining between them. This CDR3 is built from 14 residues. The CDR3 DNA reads TGCGCCAGCAGCCCGGACGGTAGAGCCTACGAGCAGTACTTC. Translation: CASSPDGRAYEQYF.

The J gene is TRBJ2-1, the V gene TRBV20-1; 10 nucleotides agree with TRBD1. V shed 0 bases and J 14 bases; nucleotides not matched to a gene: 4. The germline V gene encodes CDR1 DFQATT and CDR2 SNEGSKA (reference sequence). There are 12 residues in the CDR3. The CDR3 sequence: CSAREPGTGEFF. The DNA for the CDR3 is TGCAGTGCTAGAGAACCCGGGACAGGGGAGTTCTTC.

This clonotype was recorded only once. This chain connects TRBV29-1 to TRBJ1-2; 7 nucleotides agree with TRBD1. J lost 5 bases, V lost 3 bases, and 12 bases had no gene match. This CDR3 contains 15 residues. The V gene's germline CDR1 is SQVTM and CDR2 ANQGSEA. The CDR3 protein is CSVDTTGDRDYGYTF. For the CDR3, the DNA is TGCAGCGTTGATACGACCGGAGACAGGGATTATGGCTACACCTTC.